The 2 T cell receptor beta chains given below trace back to one sample, sequenced in a study of T cell responses to AZD1222 COVID-19 vaccine. Generated by immunoSEQ multiplex PCR, the TCRdb table keeps only in-frame clones and is missing some. The sample lists 120,000 to 150,000 clones, roughly 90% occurring once. Sequences were derived from peripheral blood, sampled 28 days after the second AZD1222 dose. These receptors were obtained from an adult who received the AZD1222 COVID-19 vaccine.

V is TRBV9 and J is TRBJ2-3; 8 bases map to TRBD1. The CDR3 length is 14 residues. CDR1 is SGDLS and CDR2 is YYNGEE in the germline V gene. Germline trimming cut 0 bases from V and 8 bases from J; bases unmatched to any gene: 5. CDR3 protein: CASSVGVTGGTQYF. DNA for the CDR3: TGTGCCAGCAGCGTAGGTGTTACAGGGGGTACGCAGTATTTT.

The V and J genes are TRBV7-2 and TRBJ1-2, with no clear D. This CDR3 has 14 amino acids. Germline V gene sequence: CDR1 SGHTA, CDR2 FQGNSA. The germline V and J ends were trimmed by 2 bases and 4 bases, with 11 bases remaining between them. The DNA of the CDR3 is TGTGCCAGCAGCTTACCCGCAGTACTCTATGGCTACACCTTC. Amino acids: CASSLPAVLYGYTF.